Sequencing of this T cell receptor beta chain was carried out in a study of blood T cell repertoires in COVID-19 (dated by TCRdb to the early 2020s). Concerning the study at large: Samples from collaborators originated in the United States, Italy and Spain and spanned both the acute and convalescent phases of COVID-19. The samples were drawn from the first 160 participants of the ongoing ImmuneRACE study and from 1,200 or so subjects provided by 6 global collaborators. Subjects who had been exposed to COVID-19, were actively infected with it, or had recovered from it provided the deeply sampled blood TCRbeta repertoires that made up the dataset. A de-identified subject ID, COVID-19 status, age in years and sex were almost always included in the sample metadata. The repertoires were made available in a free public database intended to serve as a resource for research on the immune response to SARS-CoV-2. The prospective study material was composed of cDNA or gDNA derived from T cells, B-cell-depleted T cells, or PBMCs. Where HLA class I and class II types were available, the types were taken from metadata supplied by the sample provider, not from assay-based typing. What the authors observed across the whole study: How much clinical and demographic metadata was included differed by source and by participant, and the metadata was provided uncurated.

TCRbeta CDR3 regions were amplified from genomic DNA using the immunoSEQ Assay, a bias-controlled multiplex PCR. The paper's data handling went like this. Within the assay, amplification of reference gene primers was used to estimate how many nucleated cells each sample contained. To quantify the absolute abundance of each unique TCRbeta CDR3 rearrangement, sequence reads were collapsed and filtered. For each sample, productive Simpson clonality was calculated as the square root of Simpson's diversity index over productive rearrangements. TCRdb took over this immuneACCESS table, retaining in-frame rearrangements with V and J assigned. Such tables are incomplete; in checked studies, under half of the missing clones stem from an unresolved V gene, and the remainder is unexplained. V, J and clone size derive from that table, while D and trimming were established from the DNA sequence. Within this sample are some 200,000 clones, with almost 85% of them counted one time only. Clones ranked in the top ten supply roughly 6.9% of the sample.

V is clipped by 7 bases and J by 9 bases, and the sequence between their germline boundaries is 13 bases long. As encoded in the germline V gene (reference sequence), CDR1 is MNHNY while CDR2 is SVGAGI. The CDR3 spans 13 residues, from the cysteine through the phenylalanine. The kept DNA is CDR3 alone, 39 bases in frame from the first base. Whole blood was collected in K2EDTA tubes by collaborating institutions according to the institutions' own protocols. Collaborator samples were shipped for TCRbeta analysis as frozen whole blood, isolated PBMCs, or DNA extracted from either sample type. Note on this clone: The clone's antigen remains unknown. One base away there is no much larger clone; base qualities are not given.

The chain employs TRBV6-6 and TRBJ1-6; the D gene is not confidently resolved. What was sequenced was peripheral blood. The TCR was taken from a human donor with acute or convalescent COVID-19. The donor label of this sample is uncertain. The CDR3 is CASIPSRGSPLHF. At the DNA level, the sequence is TGTGCCAGCATCCCTTCCCGGGGTTCACCCCTCCACTTT.